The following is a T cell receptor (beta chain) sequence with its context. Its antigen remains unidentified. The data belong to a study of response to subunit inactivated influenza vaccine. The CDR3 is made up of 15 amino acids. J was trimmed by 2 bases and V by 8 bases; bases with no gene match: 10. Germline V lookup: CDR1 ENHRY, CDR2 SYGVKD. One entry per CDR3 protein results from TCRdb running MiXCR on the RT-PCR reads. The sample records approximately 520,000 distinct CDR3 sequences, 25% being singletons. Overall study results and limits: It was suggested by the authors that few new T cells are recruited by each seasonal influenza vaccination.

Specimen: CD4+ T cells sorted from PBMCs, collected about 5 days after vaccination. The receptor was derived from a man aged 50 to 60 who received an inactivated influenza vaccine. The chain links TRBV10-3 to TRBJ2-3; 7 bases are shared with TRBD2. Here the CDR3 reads CAIAYRGDSTDTQYF. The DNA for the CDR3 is TGTGCCATCGCATACCGGGGGGATTCCACAGATACGCAGTATTTT.